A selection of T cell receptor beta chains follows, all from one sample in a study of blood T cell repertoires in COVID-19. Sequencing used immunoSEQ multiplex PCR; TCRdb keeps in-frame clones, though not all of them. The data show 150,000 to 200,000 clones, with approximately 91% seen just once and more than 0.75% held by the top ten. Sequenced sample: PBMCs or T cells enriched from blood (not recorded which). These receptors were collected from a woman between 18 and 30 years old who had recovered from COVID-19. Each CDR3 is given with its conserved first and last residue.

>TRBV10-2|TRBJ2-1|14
CASMEGVAYNEQFF
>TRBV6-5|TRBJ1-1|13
CASSYSSTGEAFF
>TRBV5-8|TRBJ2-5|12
CASSRDQETQYF
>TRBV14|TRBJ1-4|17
CASSPWTGVLMREKLFF
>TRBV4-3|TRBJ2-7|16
CASSQDRGDGYYEQYF
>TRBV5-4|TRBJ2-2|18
CASRDQRDTVRSAGELFF
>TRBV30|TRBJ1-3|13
CASADSGGNTIYF
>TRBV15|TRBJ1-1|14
CATSRGGQNTEAFF
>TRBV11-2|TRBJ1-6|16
CASSSQGVSVVSPLHF
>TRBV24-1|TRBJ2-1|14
CATSGGDGPNEQFF
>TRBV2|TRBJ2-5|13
CASESGPLETQYF
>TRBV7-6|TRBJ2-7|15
CASSFGTSGTYEQYF
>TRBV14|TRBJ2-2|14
CASSEAWRTGELFF
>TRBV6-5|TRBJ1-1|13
CASEVQGTTEAFF
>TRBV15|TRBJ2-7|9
CAGDYEQYF
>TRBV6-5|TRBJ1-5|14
CASRTGLSNQPQHF
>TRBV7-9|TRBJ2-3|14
CASSLTWEEDTQYF
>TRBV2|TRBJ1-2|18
CASIPETGTGPISYGYTF
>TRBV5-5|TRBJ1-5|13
CASSRWAGFGEHF
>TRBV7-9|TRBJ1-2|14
CASSLGPDFYGYTF
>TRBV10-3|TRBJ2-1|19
CAISESGTGGWAGDNEQFF
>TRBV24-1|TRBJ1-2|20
CATSGIGSGSGRSVPYGYTF
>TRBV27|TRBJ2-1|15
CASSPPPDRVNEQFF
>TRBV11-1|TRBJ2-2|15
CASRAQRANTGELFF
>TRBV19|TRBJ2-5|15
CAGKAKGLQQETQYF
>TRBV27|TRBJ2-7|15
CASSPLAGSSYEQYF
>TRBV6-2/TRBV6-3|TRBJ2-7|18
CASSYGLTSGRTSWEQYF
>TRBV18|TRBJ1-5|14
CASSPGGVGGPQHF
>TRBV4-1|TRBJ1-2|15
CASSPERTSGYGYTF
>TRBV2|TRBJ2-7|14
CASSESRGRYEQYF
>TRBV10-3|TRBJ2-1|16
CAISEPDRDSHNEQFF
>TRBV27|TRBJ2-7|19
CASSLSPPGTSVSSYEQYF
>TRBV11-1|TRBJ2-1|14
CASRKTSGNNEQFF
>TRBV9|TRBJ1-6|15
CASSVQGLDNSPLHF
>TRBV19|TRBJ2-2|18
CASSPRVASGGGVDKLFF
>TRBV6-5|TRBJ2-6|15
CASSYAVSGANVLTF
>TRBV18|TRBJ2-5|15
CASSLGTGAQETQYF